The 27 T cell receptor beta chains below come from one sample, sequenced in a study of T cell responses to AZD1222 COVID-19 vaccine. Generated by immunoSEQ multiplex PCR, the TCRdb table keeps only in-frame clones and is missing some. Of approximately 180,000 clones listed, around 90% are singletons. Sequencing was performed on peripheral blood, taken 28 days after the second AZD1222 dose. Receptors originate from an adult who received the AZD1222 COVID-19 vaccine.

The rearrangement uses TRBV2 and TRBJ2-1; a weak D match, TRBD2 (7 bases). The CDR3 runs 14 residues. Germline CDR1 and CDR2: SNHLY and FYNNEI. V was trimmed by 2 bases and J by 12 bases, leaving 17 bases between them. CDR3 protein: CASSERGGPDVQFF. DNA for the CDR3: TGTGCCAGCAGTGAAAGGGGGGGCCCCGATGTGCAGTTCTTC.

The chain links TRBV5-4 to TRBJ1-2; TRBD1 agrees at 7 bases. CDR1 and CDR2 from the germline V gene are SGHNT and YYREEE (reference sequence). CDR3 size: 15 residues. Unmatched junction bases numbered 4, after V lost 0 bases and J lost 2 bases. The DNA of the CDR3 is TGTGCCAGCAGCTTGGATGCGACAGGGAACTATGGCTACACCTTC. It specifies CASSLDATGNYGYTF.

V is TRBV29-1 and J is TRBJ2-3, with unresolved D. The germline gives CDR1 SQVTM, CDR2 ANQGSEA. This CDR3 has 10 amino acids. Trimming shortened V by 4 bases and J by 8 bases, and 7 bases separated the two germline ends. Written as DNA, the CDR3 is TGCAGCGTTGGTTTGGGTACGCAGTATTTT. Its translation: CSVGLGTQYF.

The chain links TRBV19 to TRBJ2-7, with D unresolved. V was trimmed by 3 bases and J by 0 bases, leaving 6 bases between them. Germline loops: CDR1 LNHDA, CDR2 SQIVND (reference sequence). This CDR3 is 13 amino acids long. The CDR3 protein is CASSMHNSYEQYF. The CDR3 DNA sequence: TGTGCCAGTAGTATGCACAACTCCTACGAGCAGTACTTC.

The chain uses TRBV6-2 or TRBV6-3 and TRBJ1-2; TRBD1 matches 8 bases. Germline loops: CDR1 MNHEY, CDR2 SVGEGT. The V gene end was trimmed by 5 bases and the J gene end by 5 bases; junction bases not matched to a gene: 7. The CDR3 is 14 residues long. In nucleotides, the CDR3 is TGTGCCAGCAGTCCACAGGGGGTTGGATATGGCTACACCTTC. It codes for CASSPQGVGYGYTF.

The chain joins TRBV6-6 to TRBJ2-1, with TRBD2 matching over 9 bases. The V segment lost 2 bases and the J segment 7 bases; nucleotides outside the gene matches: 3. Germline V CDR1 and CDR2: MNHNY, SVGAGI (reference sequence). The CDR3 loop spans 14 amino acids. CDR3 bases: TGTGCCAGCAGTTACGGGACTAGCTTGAATGAGCAGTTCTTC. This gives the protein CASSYGTSLNEQFF.

This clone was detected once. The chain links TRBV9 to TRBJ2-7; 7 positions agree with TRBD1. This CDR3 is built from 15 residues. In germline, CDR1 is SGDLS, CDR2 YYNGEE. Unmatched junction bases numbered 9, after V lost 1 base and J lost 5 bases. The CDR3, as DNA: TGTGCCAGCAGCGTATGGACAGGCCCTCCCGACGAGCAGTACTTC. This gives the protein CASSVWTGPPDEQYF.

The chain has TRBV28 and TRBJ2-7; the D call may be TRBD1 or TRBD2 (5 bases each). Looked up from germline, CDR1 is MDHEN and CDR2 is SYDVKM. With 5 bases removed from V and 3 bases from J, the gap between germline ends came to 17 bases. The CDR3 contains 15 residues. The CDR3 nucleotides read TGTGCCAGCAGTCCGGGGACCCTCGAACTCTACGAGCAGTACTTC. Residues: CASSPGTLELYEQYF.

This clone was detected once. This chain links TRBV7-2 with TRBJ2-2; 7 nucleotides line up with TRBD1. The CDR3 consists of 13 residues. Losses at the gene ends were 5 bases for V and 6 bases for J; bases not matched to a gene: 3. CDR1 and CDR2 from the germline V gene are SGHTA and FQGNSA. The CDR3 region has the DNA TGTGCCAGCAGCCTAGACAGGGCCGGGGAGCTGTTTTTT. Protein: CASSLDRAGELFF.

This chain joins TRBV28 and TRBJ1-2; 7 nucleotides match TRBD1. J was trimmed by 0 bases and V by 7 bases; bases with no gene match: 11. The V gene's germline CDR1 is MDHEN and CDR2 SYDVKM. This CDR3 spans 16 amino acids. In nucleotides, the CDR3 is TGTGCCAGCACCCCCTCCAGGGGGAGGGCTAACTATGGCTACACCTTC. Translating gives CASTPSRGRANYGYTF.

This rearrangement joins TRBV5-1 to TRBJ1-1, with D unresolved. V was pared by 4 bases and J by 0 bases, with 10 bases between. The CDR3 contains 14 residues. Germline V gene lookup returns CDR1 SGHRS and CDR2 YFSETQ. The chain's CDR3 is CASSRFPMNTEAFF. In nucleotides, the CDR3 is TGCGCCAGCAGCCGTTTTCCCATGAACACTGAAGCTTTCTTT.

The gene calls are TRBV5-6 and TRBJ2-3; D is uncertain. V lost 0 bases and J lost 1, with 15 bases in between. The germline V gene encodes CDR1 SGHDT and CDR2 YYEEEE. The CDR3 has 17 residues. The CDR3 DNA is TGTGCCAGCAGCTTGGCCAAGGCAGCGTGGGGCACAGATACGCAGTATTTT. Its protein is CASSLAKAAWGTDTQYF.

DNA of the CDR3: TGTGCCAGCAAACTTGGGGGGGGACGGATTAATTCACCCCTCCACTTT. Residues: CASKLGGGRINSPLHF. The chain combines TRBV27 with TRBJ1-6; possibly TRBD1 for D (5 bases). Germline V lookup: CDR1 MNHEY, CDR2 SMNVEV (reference sequence). CDR3 length: 16 amino acids. Between the trimmed V and J ends, which lost 7 bases and 6 bases, there was a span of 19 bases.

The chain employs TRBV7-2 and TRBJ2-1; 8 nucleotides line up with TRBD1. The CDR3 length is 16 residues. Germline trimming cut 5 bases from V and 8 bases from J; bases unmatched to any gene: 14. Germline V gene sequence: CDR1 SGHTA, CDR2 FQGNSA. The CDR3, as DNA: TGTGCCAGCAGCCTACCTCAGGGGGCTCTGATGTATGAGCAGTTCTTC. The encoded protein is CASSLPQGALMYEQFF.

This clone has a single count. V gene TRBV9 combines with J gene TRBJ2-1; 7 nucleotides match TRBD1. J gave up 1 base and V 0 bases, and 4 bases lay outside the gene matches. Per the germline V gene, CDR1 is SGDLS and CDR2 is YYNGEE. CDR3 length equals 16 residues. CDR3 residues: CASSVEGGGSYNEQFF. The CDR3 DNA reads TGTGCCAGCAGCGTAGAAGGGGGCGGGTCCTACAATGAGCAGTTCTTC.

J is TRBJ2-7 and V is TRBV6-5; 11 bases align to TRBD1. The trim removed 4 bases at V and 6 bases at J, leaving 2 bases unmatched. Germline V lookup: CDR1 MNHEY, CDR2 SVGAGI. The CDR3 is 13 amino acids. The CDR3: CASSSDRGREQYF. CDR3 coding DNA: TGTGCCAGCAGTTCGGACAGGGGGCGCGAGCAGTACTTC.

The chain is built from TRBV18 and TRBJ2-6; possible D gene TRBD1, 6 bases. The CDR3 has 15 amino acids. CDR1 is KGHSH, CDR2 LQKENI, per germline. Trimming stripped 6 bases from V and 0 bases from J, with 9 bases between. The CDR3 loop is CASSTGYSGANVLTF. The CDR3 region has the DNA TGTGCCAGCTCGACAGGTTACTCTGGGGCCAACGTCCTGACTTTC.

The rearrangement uses TRBV2 and TRBJ2-2; 7 positions match TRBD2. Germline V gives CDR1 SNHLY, CDR2 FYNNEI. The trim removed 7 bases at V and 0 bases at J, leaving 11 bases unmatched. This CDR3 is 17 amino acids long. The CDR3 region is CASTPRLLAANTGELFF. DNA for the CDR3: TGTGCCAGCACCCCTAGGCTCCTAGCGGCGAACACCGGGGAGCTGTTTTTT.

This chain joins TRBV6-2 or TRBV6-3 and TRBJ2-2, with D tentatively TRBD1 (6 bases). The CDR3 runs to 15 residues. Trimming took off 6 bases at V and 1 base at J, with 12 bases between the two ends. Germline V gives CDR1 MNHEY, CDR2 SVGEGT. CDR3 loop: CASSTGTQNTGELFF. The CDR3 bases are TGTGCCAGCAGCACCGGGACACAGAACACCGGGGAGCTGTTTTTT.

The chain combines TRBV28 with TRBJ1-6; the D gene is possibly TRBD1 (5 bases). With 1 base removed from V and 9 bases from J, the gap between germline ends came to 10 bases. The CDR3 loop spans 14 amino acids. CDR1 is MDHEN and CDR2 is SYDVKM in the germline V gene. CDR3 coding DNA: TGTGCCAGCAGTTTATACAGGATGGGTTCACCCCTCCACTTT. This sequence encodes CASSLYRMGSPLHF.

The chain has TRBV4-3 and TRBJ2-7, with 7 positions matching TRBD1. V lost 0 bases and J lost 2; bases outside the gene matches: 1. Per germline, CDR1 LGHNA and CDR2 YSLEER. This CDR3 region has 14 residues. The CDR3 region is CASSQDGTAYEQYF. For the CDR3, the DNA is TGCGCCAGCAGCCAAGATGGGACAGCCTACGAGCAGTACTTC.

This chain joins TRBV9 and TRBJ2-7; the D gene is possibly TRBD2 (5 bases). The CDR3 totals 16 residues. Germline assignment: CDR1 SGDLS and CDR2 YYNGEE. With 4 bases removed from V and 0 bases from J, the gap between germline ends came to 17 bases. Here the CDR3 reads CASSPAGLYSSYEQYF. CDR3 nucleotide sequence: TGTGCCAGCAGCCCAGCCGGACTCTACAGCTCCTACGAGCAGTACTTC.

The V gene is TRBV4-3, the J gene TRBJ2-3; 7 bases agree with TRBD2. J gave up 1 base and V 6 bases, and 7 bases lay outside the gene matches. Germline lookup yields CDR1 LGHNA and CDR2 YSLEER. The CDR3 contains 15 residues. CDR3 DNA: TGCGCCAGCAGTCTCCAGGGAGGGGGCACAGATACGCAGTATTTT. The encoded protein is CASSLQGGGTDTQYF.

The rearrangement links TRBV5-6 to TRBJ2-2, with a weak D call TRBD1 (6 bases). The germline V gene has CDR1 SGHDT and CDR2 YYEEEE. There are 18 residues in the CDR3. V was pared by 2 bases and J by 0 bases, with 17 bases between. CDR3 region: CASSFTPGHRTNTGELFF. CDR3 in DNA: TGTGCCAGCAGCTTTACTCCGGGACACCGGACGAACACCGGGGAGCTGTTTTTT.

The genes are TRBV14 and TRBJ2-2, with 9 nucleotides matching TRBD2. CDR1 SGHDN and CDR2 FVKESK come from the germline V gene. The CDR3 runs to 18 residues. V lost 0 bases and J lost 4; bases outside the gene matches: 9. In DNA, the CDR3 is TGTGCCAGCAGCCAAGATTGGCGCGGGAGGGCCAGCACCGGGGAGCTGTTTTTT. This encodes CASSQDWRGRASTGELFF.

The chain links TRBV11-3 to TRBJ2-3, with D perhaps matching TRBD1 or TRBD2 (5 bases each). The length of the CDR3 is 14 residues. Germline-derived CDR1 and CDR2 are SGHNT and YENEEA. Deletions cut 5 bases from V and 7 bases from J, with 16 bases between. The CDR3 nucleotides are TGTGCCAGCAGCCCTGGGGGTGGCCAGAATACGCAGTATTTT. It encodes CASSPGGGQNTQYF. Variable domain in full (rest from reference TRBV11-3 and TRBJ2-3): EAGVVQSPRYKIIEKKQPVAFWCNPISGHNTLYWYLQNLGQGPELLIRYENEEAVDDSQLPKDRFSAERLKGVDSTLKIQPAELGDSAVYLCASSPGGGQNTQYFGPGTRLTVL.

V is TRBV7-9 and J is TRBJ2-7; D possibly uses TRBD1 or TRBD2 (5 bases each). Per the germline V gene, CDR1 is SEHNR and CDR2 is FQNEAQ (reference sequence). V was clipped by 5 bases and J by 0 bases, with 14 bases between them. This CDR3 spans 15 amino acids. The CDR3 reads CASSPRDGASYEQYF. The CDR3 bases are TGTGCCAGCAGCCCCCGGGACGGAGCCTCCTACGAGCAGTACTTC.